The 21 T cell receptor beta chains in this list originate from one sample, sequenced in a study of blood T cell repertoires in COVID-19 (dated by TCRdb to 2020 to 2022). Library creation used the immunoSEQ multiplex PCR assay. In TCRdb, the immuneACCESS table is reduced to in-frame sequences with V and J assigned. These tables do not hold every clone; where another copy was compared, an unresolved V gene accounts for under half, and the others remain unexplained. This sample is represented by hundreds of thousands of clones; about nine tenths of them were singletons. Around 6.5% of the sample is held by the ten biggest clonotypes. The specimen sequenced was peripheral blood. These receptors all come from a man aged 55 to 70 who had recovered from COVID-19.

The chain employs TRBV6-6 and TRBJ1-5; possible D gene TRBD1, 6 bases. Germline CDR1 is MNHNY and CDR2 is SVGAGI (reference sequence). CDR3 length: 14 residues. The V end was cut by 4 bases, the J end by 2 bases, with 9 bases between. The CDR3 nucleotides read TGTGCCAGCAGTTCGCGGACAGGCAATCAGCCCCAGCATTTT. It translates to CASSSRTGNQPQHF.

The CDR3, as DNA: TGTGCCAGCAGTGGCGGGGGACGCCTGGACGGCTACACCTTC. It specifies CASSGGGRLDGYTF. The J gene is TRBJ1-2, the V gene TRBV6-4, with a tentative D call TRBD1 (5 bases). Germline-derived CDR1 and CDR2 are MRHNA and SNTAGT. V dropped 4 bases and J dropped 8 bases, with 17 bases sitting between them. The CDR3 is 14 amino acids.

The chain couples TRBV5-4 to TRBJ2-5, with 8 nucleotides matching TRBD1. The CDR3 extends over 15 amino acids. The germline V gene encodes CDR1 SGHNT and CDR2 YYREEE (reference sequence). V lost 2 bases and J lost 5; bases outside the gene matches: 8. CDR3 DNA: TGTGCCAGCAGCTTTGGGACAGGTCGTGAGGAGACCCAGTACTTC. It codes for CASSFGTGREETQYF.

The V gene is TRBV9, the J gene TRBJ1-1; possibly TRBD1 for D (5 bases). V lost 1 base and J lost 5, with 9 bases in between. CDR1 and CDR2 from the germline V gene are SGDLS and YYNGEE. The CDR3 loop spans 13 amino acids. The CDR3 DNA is TGTGCCAGCAGCGTAAGGGAGGGGACTGAAGCTTTCTTT. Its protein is CASSVREGTEAFF.

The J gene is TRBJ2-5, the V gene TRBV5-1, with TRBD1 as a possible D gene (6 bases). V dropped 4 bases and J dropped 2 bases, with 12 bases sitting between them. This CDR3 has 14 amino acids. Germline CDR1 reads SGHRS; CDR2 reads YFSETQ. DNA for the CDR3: TGCGCCAGCAGCAGGACAGCGTCGCAAGAGACCCAGTACTTC. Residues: CASSRTASQETQYF.

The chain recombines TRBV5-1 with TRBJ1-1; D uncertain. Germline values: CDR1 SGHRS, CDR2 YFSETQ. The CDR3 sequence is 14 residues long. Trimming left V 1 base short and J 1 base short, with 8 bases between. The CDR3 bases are TGCGCCAGCAGCTTGACGGCGGGGAACACTGAAGCTTTCTTT. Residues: CASSLTAGNTEAFF. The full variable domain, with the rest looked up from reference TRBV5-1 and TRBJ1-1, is KAGVTQTPRYLIKTRGQQVTLSCSPISGHRSVSWYQQTPGQGLQFLFEYFSETQRNKGNFPGRFSGRQFSNSRSEMNVSTLELGDSALYLCASSLTAGNTEAFFGQGTRLTVV.

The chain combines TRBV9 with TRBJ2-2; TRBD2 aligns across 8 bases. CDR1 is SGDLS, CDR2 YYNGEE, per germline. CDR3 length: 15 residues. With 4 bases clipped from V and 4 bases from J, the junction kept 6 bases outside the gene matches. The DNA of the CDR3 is TGTGCCAGCAGCCCACGGGAGGGGGGCACCGGGGAGCTGTTTTTT. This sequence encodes CASSPREGGTGELFF.

The CDR3 DNA sequence: TGTGCCAGCTCACTGACTAGCGGGAGCTCTAGGGAGCAGTACTTC. Translated: CASSLTSGSSREQYF. The chain uses TRBV18 and TRBJ2-7; TRBD2 aligns across 12 bases. Trimming took 4 bases from V and 7 from J; bases not matched to a gene: 8. The germline gives CDR1 KGHSH, CDR2 LQKENI. The CDR3 is 15 amino acids.

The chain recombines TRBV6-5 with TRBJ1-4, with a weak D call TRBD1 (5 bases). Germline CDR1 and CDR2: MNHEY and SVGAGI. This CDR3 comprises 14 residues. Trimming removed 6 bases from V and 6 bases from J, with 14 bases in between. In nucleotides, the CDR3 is TGTGCCAGCAGCTCCAAAGGGGCGGATGAAAAACTGTTTTTT. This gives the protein CASSSKGADEKLFF.

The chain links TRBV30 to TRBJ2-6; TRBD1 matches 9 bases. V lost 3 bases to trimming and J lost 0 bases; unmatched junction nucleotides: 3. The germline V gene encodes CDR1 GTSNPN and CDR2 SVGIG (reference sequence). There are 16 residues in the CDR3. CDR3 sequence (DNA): TGTGCCTGGAGGACAGGGGGGAACTCTGGGGCCAACGTCCTGACTTTC. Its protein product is CAWRTGGNSGANVLTF. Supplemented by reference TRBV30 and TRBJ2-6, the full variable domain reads SQTIHQWPATLVQPVGSPLSLECTVEGTSNPNLYWYRQAAGRGLQLLFYSVGIGQISSEVPQNLSASRPQDRQFILSSKKLLLSDSGFYLCAWRTGGNSGANVLTFGAGSRLTVL.

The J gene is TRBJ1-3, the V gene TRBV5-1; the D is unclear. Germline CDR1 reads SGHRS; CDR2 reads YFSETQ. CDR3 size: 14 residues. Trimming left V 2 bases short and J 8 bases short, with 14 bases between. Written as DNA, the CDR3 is TGCGCCAGCAGCTTCGGGGATAAGACGGACACCATATATTTT. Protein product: CASSFGDKTDTIYF.

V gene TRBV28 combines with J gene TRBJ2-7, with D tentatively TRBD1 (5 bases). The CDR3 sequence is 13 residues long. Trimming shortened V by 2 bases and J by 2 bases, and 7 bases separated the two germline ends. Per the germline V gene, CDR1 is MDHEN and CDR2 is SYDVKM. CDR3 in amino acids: CASSLPGTYEQYF. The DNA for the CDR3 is TGTGCCAGCAGTTTACCAGGGACCTACGAGCAGTACTTC.

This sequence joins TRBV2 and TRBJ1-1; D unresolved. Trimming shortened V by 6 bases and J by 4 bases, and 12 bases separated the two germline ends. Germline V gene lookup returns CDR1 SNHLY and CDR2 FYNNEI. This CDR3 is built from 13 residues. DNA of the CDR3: TGTGCCAGCAGGCTAGCCTTTTCCACTGAAGCTTTCTTT. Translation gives CASRLAFSTEAFF.

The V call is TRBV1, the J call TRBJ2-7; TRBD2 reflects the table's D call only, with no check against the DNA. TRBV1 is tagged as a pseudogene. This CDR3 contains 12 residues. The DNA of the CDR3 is TGCACCAGCAAAGTTAGTTTCTGCGAGCAGTACTTC. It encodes CTSKVSFCEQYF.

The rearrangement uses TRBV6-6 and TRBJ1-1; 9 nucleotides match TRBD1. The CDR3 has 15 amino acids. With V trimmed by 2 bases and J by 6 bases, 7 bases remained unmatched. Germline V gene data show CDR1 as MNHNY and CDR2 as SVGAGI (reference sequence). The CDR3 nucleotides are TGTGCCAGCAGTTACGCTCGGACAGGGGTCCCTGAAGCTTTCTTT. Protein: CASSYARTGVPEAFF.

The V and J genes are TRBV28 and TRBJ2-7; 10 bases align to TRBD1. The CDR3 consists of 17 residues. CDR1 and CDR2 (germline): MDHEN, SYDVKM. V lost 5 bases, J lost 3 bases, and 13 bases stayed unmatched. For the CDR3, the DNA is TGTGCCAGCAGTCCTCACTTGGACAGGGGGAGATTCTACGAGCAGTACTTC. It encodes CASSPHLDRGRFYEQYF.

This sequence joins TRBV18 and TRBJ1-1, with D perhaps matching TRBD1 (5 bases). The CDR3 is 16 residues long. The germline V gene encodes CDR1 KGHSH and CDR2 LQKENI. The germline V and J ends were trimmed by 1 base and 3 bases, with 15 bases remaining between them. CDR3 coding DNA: TGTGCCAGCTCACCACGGCAGGGAACCTCGGACACTGAAGCTTTCTTT. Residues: CASSPRQGTSDTEAFF.

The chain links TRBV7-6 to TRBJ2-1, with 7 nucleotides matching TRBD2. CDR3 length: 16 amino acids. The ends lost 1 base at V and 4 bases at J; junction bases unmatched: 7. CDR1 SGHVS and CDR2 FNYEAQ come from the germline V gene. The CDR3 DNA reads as TGTGCCAGCAGCTTAGTCGGCGGGAGAGGGTACAATGAGCAGTTCTTC. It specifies CASSLVGGRGYNEQFF.

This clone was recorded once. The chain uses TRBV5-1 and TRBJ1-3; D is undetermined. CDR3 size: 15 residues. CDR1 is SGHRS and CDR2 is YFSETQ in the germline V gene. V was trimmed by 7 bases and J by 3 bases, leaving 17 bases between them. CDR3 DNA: TGCGCCAGCGGACCCGGGGATTTGGTTGGAAACACCATATATTTT. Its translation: CASGPGDLVGNTIYF. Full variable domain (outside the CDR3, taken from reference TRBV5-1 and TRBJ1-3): KAGVTQTPRYLIKTRGQQVTLSCSPISGHRSVSWYQQTPGQGLQFLFEYFSETQRNKGNFPGRFSGRQFSNSRSEMNVSTLELGDSALYLCASGPGDLVGNTIYFGEGSWLTVV.

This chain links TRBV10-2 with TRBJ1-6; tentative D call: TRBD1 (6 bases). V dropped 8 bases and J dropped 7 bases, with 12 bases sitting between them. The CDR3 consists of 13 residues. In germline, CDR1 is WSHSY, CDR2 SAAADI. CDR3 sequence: CASRWQGNSPLHF. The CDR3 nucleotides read TGCGCCAGCCGTTGGCAGGGGAATTCACCCCTCCACTTT.

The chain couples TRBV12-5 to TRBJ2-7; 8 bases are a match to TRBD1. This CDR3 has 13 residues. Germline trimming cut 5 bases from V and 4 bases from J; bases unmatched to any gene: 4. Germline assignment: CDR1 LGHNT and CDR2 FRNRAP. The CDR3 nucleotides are TGTGCTAGTGGTCCCGGACAGGGATACGAGCAGTACTTC. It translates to CASGPGQGYEQYF.